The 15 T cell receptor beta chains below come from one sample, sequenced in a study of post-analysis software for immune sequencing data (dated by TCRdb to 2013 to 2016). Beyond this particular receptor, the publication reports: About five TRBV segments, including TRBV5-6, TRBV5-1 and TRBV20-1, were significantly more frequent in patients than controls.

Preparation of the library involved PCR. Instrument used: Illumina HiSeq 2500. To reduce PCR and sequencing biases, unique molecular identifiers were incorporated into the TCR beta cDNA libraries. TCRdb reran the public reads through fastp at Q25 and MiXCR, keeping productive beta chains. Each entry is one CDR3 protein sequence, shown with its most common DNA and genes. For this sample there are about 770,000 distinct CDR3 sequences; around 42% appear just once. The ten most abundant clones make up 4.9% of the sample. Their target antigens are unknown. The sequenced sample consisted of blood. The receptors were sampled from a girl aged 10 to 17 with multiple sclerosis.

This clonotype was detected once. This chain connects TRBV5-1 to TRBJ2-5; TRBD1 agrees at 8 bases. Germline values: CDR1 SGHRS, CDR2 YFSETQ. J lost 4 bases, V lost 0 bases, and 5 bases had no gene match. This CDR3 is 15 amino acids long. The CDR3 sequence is CASSLGDTGGETQYF. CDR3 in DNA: TGCGCCAGCAGCTTGGGGGACACAGGGGGAGAGACCCAGTACTTC.

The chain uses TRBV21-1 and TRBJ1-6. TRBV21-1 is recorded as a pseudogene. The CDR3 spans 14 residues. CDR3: CANSLASGNSPLHF. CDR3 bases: TGTGCCAACTCGCTCGCTTCGGGGAATTCACCCCTCCACTTT.

The CDR3 protein is CASSAGRAGSYNEQFF. CDR3 nucleotides: TGTGCCAGCAGCGCCGGACGAGCGGGGTCCTACAATGAGCAGTTCTTC. The chain carries TRBV7-8 and TRBJ2-1; 7 nucleotides line up with TRBD2. Trimming took 5 bases from V and 1 from J; bases not matched to a gene: 8. This CDR3 spans 16 amino acids. In germline, CDR1 is SGHVS, CDR2 FQNEAQ.

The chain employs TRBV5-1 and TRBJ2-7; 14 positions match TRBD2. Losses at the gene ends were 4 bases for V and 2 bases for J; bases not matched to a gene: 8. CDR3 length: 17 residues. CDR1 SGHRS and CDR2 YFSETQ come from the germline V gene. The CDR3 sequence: CASSGGTSGSRTYEQYF. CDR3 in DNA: TGCGCCAGCAGCGGCGGGACTAGCGGGAGTAGGACCTACGAGCAGTACTTC.

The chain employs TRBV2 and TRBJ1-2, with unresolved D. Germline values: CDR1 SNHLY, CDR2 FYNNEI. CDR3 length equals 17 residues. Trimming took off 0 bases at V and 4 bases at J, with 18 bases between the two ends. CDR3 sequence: CASSEASGLGQLYGYTF. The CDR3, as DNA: TGTGCCAGCAGTGAAGCATCCGGACTGGGTCAGCTCTATGGCTACACCTTC.

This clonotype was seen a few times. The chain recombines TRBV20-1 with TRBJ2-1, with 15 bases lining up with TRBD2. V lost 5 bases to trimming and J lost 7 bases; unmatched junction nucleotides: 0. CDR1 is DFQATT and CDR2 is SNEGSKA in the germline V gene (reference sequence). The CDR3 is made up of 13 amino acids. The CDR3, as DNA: TGCAGTGCTGGGACTAGCGGGAGGAATGAGCAGTTCTTC. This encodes CSAGTSGRNEQFF.

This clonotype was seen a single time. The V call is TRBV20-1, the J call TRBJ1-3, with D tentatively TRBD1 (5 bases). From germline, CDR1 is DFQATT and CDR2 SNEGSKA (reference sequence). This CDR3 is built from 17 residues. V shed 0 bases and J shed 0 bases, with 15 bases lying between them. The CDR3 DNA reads TGCAGTGCTAGAGAATTGGGGGGATTAGGCTCTGGAAACACCATATATTTT. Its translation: CSARELGGLGSGNTIYF.

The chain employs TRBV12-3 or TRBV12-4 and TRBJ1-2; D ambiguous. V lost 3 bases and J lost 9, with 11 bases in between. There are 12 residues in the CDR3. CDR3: CASSLDPRSYTF. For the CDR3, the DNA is TGTGCCAGCAGTTTGGATCCTCGGAGCTACACCTTC.

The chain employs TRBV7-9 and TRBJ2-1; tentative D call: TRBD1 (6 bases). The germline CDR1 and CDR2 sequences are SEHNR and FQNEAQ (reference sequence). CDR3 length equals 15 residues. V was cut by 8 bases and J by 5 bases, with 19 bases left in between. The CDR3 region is CASGTTGWGNNEQFF. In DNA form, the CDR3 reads TGTGCCAGCGGAACTACAGGGTGGGGTAACAATGAGCAGTTCTTC.

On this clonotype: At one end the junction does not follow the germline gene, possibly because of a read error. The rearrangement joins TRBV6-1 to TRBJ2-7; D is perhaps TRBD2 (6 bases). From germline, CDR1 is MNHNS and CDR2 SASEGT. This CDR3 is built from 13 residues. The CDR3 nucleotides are TGTGTCAGCAGTGCGGGACCGCCCTACGAGCAGTACTTC. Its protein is CVSSAGPPYEQYF.

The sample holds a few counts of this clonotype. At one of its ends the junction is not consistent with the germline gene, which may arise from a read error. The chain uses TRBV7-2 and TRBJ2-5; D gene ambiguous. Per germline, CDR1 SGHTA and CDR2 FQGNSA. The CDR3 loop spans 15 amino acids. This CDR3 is CASRLTPAPQETQYF. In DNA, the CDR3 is TGTGCCAGCCGCTTGACTCCGGCACCCCAAGAGACCCAGTACTTC.

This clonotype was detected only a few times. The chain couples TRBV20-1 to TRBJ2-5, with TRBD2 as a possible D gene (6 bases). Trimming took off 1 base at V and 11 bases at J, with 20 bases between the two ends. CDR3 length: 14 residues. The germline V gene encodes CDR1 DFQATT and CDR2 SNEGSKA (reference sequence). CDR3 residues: CSARGLAAYNEQYF. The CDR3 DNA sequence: TGCAGTGCTAGAGGGTTAGCGGCTTACAATGAGCAGTACTTC.

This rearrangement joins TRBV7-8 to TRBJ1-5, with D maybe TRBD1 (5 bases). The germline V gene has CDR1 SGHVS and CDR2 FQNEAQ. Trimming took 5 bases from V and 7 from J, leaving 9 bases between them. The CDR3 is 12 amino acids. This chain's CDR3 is CASSLGLQPQHF. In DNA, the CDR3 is TGTGCCAGCAGCCTGGGACTCCAGCCCCAGCATTTT.

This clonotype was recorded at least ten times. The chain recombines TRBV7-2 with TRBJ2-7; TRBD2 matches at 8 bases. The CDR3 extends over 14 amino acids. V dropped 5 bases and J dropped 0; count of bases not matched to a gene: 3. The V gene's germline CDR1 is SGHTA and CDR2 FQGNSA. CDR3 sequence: CASSPTSGSYEQYF. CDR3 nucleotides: TGTGCCAGCAGCCCTACTAGCGGCTCCTACGAGCAGTACTTC.

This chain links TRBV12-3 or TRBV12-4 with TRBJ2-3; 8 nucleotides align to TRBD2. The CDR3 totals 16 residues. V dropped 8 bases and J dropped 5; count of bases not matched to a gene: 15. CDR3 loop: CASPPPGAGVVDTQYF. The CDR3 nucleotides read TGTGCCAGCCCCCCCCCAGGAGCGGGGGTGGTAGATACGCAGTATTTT.